The next 4 T cell receptor beta chains were all read from a single sample in a study of T cells in Graves' hyperthyroidism and ophthalmopathy (dated by TCRdb to about 2019). Libraries were made using multiplex PCR. Sequenced on an Illumina HiSeq 2000. TCR beta CDR3 regions were amplified from RNA transcripts. The first round of RT-PCR for the TCR CDR3 was performed with the HTBI primer set and the Qiagen OneStep RT-PCR kit. Starting from the raw public reads, TCRdb applied fastp trimming at Q25, assembled clones with MiXCR and retained in-frame beta chains. Each entry is one CDR3 protein sequence, shown with its most common DNA and genes. The sample table records some 200,000 distinct CDR3 sequences; 15% to 20% of these occur just once. The ten largest clones represent roughly 53% of the sample. Sequences were obtained from blood. Receptors originate from a man aged 45-60 years with Graves' hyperthyroidism.

This clonotype was picked up a small number of times. V usage is TRBV5-1 and J usage is TRBJ2-7; no definite D call. CDR3 length equals 14 residues. Trimming stripped 0 bases from V and 3 bases from J, with 10 bases between. Germline lookup yields CDR1 SGHRS and CDR2 YFSETQ. The CDR3 region is CASSLDPGDYEQYF. Here the CDR3 DNA reads TGCGCCAGCAGCTTGGACCCCGGAGACTACGAGCAGTACTTC.

This clonotype was counted many times. The chain is built from TRBV28 and TRBJ2-3; D possibly matches TRBD1 or TRBD2 (5 bases each). The V gene's germline CDR1 is MDHEN and CDR2 SYDVKM. CDR3 size: 14 residues. Trimming removed 3 bases from V and 4 bases from J, with 11 bases in between. The CDR3 coding sequence is TGTGCCAGCAGTTTCGTTGGGGGATCAGATACGCAGTATTTT. Translating it yields CASSFVGGSDTQYF.

This clonotype was observed many times. This chain connects TRBV20-1 to TRBJ1-2; 7 bases map to TRBD1. The CDR3 extends over 12 amino acids. Germline assignment: CDR1 DFQATT and CDR2 SNEGSKA (reference sequence). V trimming: 5 bases; J trimming: 5 bases; junction bases outside the gene matches: 5. CDR3 in DNA: TGCAGTGCTCCAGGGGGATGGTATGGCTACACCTTC. It yields the protein CSAPGGWYGYTF.

The V gene is TRBV6-2 or TRBV6-3, the J gene TRBJ2-5, with D hard to call. The CDR3 loop spans 16 amino acids. Deletions cut 1 base from V and 1 base from J, with 13 bases between. The germline V gene encodes CDR1 MNHEY and CDR2 SVGEGT. In DNA form, the CDR3 reads TGTGCCAGCAGTTACTTAGCCTTACATCCCCAAGAGACCCAGTACTTC. Amino acids: CASSYLALHPQETQYF.